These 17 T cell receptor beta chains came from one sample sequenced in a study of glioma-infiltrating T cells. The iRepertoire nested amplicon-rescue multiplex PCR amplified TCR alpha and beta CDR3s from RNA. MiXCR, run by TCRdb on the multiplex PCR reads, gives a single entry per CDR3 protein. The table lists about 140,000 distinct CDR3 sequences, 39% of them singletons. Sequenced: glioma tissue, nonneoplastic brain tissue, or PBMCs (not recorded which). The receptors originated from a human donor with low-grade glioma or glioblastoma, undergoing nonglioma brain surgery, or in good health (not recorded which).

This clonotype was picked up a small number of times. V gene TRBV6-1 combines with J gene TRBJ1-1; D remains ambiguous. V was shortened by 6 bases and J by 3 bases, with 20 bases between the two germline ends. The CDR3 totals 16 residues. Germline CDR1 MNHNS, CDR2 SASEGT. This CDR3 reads CASSAIHGIGYTEAFF. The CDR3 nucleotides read TGTGCCAGCAGCGCAATCCATGGGATTGGATACACTGAAGCTTTCTTT.

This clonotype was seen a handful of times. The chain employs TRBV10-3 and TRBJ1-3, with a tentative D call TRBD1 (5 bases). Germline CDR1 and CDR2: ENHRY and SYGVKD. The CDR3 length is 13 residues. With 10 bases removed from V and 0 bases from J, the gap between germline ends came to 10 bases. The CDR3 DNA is TGTGCCAGTGGGACGGACTCTGGAAACACCATATATTTT. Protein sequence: CASGTDSGNTIYF.

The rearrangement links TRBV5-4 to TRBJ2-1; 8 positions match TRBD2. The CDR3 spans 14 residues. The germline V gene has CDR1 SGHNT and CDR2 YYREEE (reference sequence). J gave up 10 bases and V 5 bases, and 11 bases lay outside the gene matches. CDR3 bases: TGTGCCAGCAGACGGAGTGGACTAGCATACGAGCAGTTCTTC. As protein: CASRRSGLAYEQFF.

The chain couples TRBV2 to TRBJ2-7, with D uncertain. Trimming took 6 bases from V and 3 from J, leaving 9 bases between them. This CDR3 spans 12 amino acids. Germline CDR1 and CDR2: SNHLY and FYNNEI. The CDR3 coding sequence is TGTGCCAGCAGACAACAGATCTACGAGCAGTACTTC. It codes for CASRQQIYEQYF. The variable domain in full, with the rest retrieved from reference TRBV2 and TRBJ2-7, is EPEVTQTPSHQVTQMGQEVILRCVPISNHLYFYWYRQILGQKVEFLVSFYNNEISEKSEIFDDQFSVERPDGSNFTLKIRSTKLEDSAMYFCASRQQIYEQYFGPGTRLTVT.

CDR3 coding DNA: TGTGCCAGCACCCCGACGCACTCCTACGAGCAGTACTTC. It encodes CASTPTHSYEQYF. The V and J genes are TRBV28 and TRBJ2-7; no clear D. The CDR3 runs 13 residues. Trimming shortened V by 7 bases and J by 0 bases, and 10 bases separated the two germline ends. Germline CDR1 MDHEN, CDR2 SYDVKM.

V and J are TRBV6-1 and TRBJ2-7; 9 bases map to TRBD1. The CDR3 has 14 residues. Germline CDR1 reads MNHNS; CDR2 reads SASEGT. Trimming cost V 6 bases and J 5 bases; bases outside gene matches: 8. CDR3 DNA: TGTGCCAGCAGGACTGGACAGGGGACCCACGAGCAGTACTTC. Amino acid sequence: CASRTGQGTHEQYF.

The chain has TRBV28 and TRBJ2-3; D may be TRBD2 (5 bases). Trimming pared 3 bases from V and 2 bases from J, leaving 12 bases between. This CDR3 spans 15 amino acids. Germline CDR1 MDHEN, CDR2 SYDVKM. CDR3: CASSFTASITDTQYF. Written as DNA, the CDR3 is TGTGCCAGCAGTTTTACAGCTAGCATCACAGATACGCAGTATTTT.

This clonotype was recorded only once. The CDR3 region is CASSLAATNYGYTF. The CDR3 DNA follows: TGTGCCAGCAGCTTAGCGGCCACCAACTATGGCTACACCTTC. This chain uses TRBV7-9 with TRBJ1-2; no reliable D call. With 0 bases removed from V and 2 bases from J, the gap between germline ends came to 7 bases. The CDR3 contains 14 residues. Germline values: CDR1 SEHNR, CDR2 FQNEAQ (reference sequence).

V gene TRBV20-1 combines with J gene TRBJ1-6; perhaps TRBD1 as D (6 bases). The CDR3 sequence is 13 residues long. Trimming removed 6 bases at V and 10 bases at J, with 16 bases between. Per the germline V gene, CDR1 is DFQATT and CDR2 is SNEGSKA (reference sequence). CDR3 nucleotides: TGCAGTGCCCACCAACAGGGTGACTCACCCCTCCACTTT. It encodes CSAHQQGDSPLHF.

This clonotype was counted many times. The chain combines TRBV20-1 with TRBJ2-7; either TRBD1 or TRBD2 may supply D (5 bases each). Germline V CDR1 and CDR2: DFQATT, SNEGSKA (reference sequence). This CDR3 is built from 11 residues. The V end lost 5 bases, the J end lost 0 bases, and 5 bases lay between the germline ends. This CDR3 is CSAGTSYEQYF. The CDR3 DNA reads TGCAGTGCTGGGACCTCCTACGAGCAGTACTTC.

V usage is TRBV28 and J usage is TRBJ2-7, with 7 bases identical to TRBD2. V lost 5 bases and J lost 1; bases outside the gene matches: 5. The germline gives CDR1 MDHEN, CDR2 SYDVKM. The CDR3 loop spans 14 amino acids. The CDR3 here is CASSNPGLSYEQYF. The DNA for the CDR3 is TGTGCCAGCAGTAATCCGGGACTATCCTACGAGCAGTACTTC.

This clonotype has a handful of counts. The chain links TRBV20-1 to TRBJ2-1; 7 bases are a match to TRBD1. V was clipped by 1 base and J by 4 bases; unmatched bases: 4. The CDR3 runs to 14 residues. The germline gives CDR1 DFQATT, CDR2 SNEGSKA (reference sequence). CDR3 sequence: CSARVQGKYNEQFF. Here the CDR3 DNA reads TGCAGTGCTAGAGTACAGGGGAAATACAATGAGCAGTTCTTC.

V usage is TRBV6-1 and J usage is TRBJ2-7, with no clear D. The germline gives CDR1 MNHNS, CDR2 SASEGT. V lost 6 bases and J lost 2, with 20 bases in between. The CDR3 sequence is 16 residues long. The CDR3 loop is CASSRPLDLATYEQYF. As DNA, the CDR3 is TGTGCCAGCAGCCGTCCCCTCGACTTAGCTACCTACGAGCAGTACTTC.

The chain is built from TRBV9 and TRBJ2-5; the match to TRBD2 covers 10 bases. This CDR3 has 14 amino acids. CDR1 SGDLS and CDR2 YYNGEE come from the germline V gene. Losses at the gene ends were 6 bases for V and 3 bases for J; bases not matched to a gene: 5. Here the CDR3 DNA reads TGTGCCAGCATCGTTACTAGCGGGAAAGAGACCCAGTACTTC. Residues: CASIVTSGKETQYF.

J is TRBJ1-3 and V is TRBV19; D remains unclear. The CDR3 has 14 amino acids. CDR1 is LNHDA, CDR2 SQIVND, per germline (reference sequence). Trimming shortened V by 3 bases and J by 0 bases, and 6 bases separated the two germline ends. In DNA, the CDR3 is TGTGCCAGTAGTATGATACTCTCTGGAAACACCATATATTTT. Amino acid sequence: CASSMILSGNTIYF. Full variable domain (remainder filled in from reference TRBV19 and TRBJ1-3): DGGITQSPKYLFRKEGQNVTLSCEQNLNHDAMYWYRQDPGQGLRLIYYSQIVNDFQKGDIAEGYSVSREKKESFPLTVTSAQKNPTAFYLCASSMILSGNTIYFGEGSWLTVV.

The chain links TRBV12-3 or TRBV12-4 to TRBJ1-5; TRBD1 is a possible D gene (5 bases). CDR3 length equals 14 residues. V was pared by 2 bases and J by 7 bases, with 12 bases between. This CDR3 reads CASSLQTGTQPQHF. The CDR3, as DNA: TGTGCCAGCAGTTTACAAACAGGAACCCAGCCCCAGCATTTT.

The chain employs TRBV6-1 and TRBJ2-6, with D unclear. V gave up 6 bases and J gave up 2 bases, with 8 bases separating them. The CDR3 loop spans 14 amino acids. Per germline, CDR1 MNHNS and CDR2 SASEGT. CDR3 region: CASSSETGANVLTF. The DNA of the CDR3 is TGTGCCAGCAGCTCAGAAACTGGGGCCAACGTCCTGACTTTC.